The present entry profiles one T cell receptor (beta chain) with its context. Trimming took off 4 bases at V and 4 bases at J, with 17 bases between the two ends. This CDR3 has 15 residues. CDR1 and CDR2 from the germline V gene are SEHNR and FQNEAQ (reference sequence). The sample belongs to a study of CD8 T cells in Susac syndrome. An amount of RNA that ranged from roughly 0.5 to 1 ug was reverse transcribed with random hexamers. The authors amplified TCR beta CDR3 across 54 Vbeta and 13 Jbeta using immunoSEQ multiplex PCR. Using its own MiXCR run on the immunoSEQ multiplex PCR reads, TCRdb lists one record per CDR3 protein. Of about 150,000 distinct CDR3 sequences listed, roughly 95% are singletons. The authors carried out high-throughput sequencing of TCR beta. They applied it to CD8+ and CD4+ T cells obtained from blood. Treatment-naive patients with stable or active relapsing-remitting disease were the multiple sclerosis controls. FACS enriched CD8+ TEMRA cells, while bulk CD8+ and CD4+ were negatively isolated.

V and J are TRBV7-9 and TRBJ2-7; D tentatively reads TRBD1 or TRBD2 (5 bases each). The sequenced sample was CD8+ T cells from PBMCs. This receptor was identified in a human donor with multiple sclerosis. The CDR3 DNA follows: TGTGCCAGCAGCTCCACCGGGACGGGCCATTACGAGCAGTACTTC. Its translation: CASSSTGTGHYEQYF.